The T cell receptor beta chain under discussion was sequenced for a study of cytomegalovirus exposure and HLA in healthy donors. Study results and limitations: V- and J-gene trimming in TCR beta was tied to a missense DCLRE1C variant by an analysis performed later.

To note about this clone: Its antigen is still unknown.

The PCR ran on 60 Vbeta and 13 Jbeta primers. Method: immunoSEQ multiplex PCR; TCRdb's copy keeps in-frame clones and lacks some. Here the sample spans 110,000 or so clones, 82% being singletons. Sequencing was carried out using PBMCs. This TCR was recovered from a woman under 30 in good health and CMV-seronegative.

The CDR3 sequence is CASSGGDTGELFF. The CDR3 DNA follows: TGTGCCAGCAGCGGGGGGGATACCGGGGAGCTGTTTTTT. The chain employs TRBV5-4 and TRBJ2-2; TRBD2 agrees at 7 bases. Germline values: CDR1 SGHNT, CDR2 YYREEE (reference sequence). This CDR3 has 13 amino acids. The V gene end was trimmed by 4 bases and the J gene end by 5 bases; junction bases not matched to a gene: 2.